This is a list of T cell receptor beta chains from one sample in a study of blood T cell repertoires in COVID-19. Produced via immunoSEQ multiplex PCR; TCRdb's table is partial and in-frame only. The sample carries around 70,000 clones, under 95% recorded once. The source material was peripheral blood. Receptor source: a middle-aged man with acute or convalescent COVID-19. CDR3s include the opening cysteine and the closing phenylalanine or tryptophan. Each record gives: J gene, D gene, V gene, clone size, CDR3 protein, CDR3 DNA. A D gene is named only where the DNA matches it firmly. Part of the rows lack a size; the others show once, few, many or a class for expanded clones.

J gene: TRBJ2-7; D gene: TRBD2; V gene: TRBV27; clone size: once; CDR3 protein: CASSLGPGGAQYEQYF; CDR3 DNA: TGTGCCAGCAGTTTAGGGCCCGGGGGGGCTCAGTACGAGCAGTACTTC
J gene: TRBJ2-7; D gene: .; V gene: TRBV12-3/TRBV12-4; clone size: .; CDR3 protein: CASSYALAGEQYF; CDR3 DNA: TGTGCCAGCAGTTATGCCTTGGCGGGCGAGCAGTACTTC
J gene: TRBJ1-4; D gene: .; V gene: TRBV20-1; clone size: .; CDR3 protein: CSANTGEKLFF; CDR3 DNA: TGCAGTGCTAACACCGGGGAAAAACTGTTTTTT
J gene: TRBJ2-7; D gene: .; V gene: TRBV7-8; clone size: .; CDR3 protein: CASSLSREEKQYF; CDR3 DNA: TGTGCCAGCAGCTTATCCAGGGAGGAGAAGCAGTACTTC
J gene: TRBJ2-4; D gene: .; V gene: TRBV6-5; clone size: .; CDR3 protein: CASSSLESLAKNIQYF; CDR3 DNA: TGTGCCAGCAGTTCCCTCGAGAGCCTAGCCAAAAACATTCAGTACTTC
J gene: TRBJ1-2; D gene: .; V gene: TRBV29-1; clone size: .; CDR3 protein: CSAGGGDGYNYGYTF; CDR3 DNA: TGCAGCGCCGGGGGAGGGGACGGATATAACTATGGCTACACCTTC
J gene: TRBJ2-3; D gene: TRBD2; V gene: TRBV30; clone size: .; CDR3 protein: CAWRRGTSGLTDTQYF; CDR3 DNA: TGTGCCTGGAGGAGAGGGACTAGCGGGCTGACAGATACGCAGTATTTT
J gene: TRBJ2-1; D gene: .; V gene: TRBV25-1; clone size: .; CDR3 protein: CASSLIDEQFF; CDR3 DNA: TGTGCCAGCAGCCTAATCGATGAGCAGTTCTTC
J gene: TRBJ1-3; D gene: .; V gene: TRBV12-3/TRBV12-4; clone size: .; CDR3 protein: CASSLRRGNAIYF; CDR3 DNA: TGTGCCAGCAGTCTCCGACGGGGAAACGCCATATATTTT
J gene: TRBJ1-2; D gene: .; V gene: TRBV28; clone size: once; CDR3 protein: CASSSPLGGTYGYTF; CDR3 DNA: TGTGCCAGCAGTAGCCCTCTGGGAGGGACCTATGGCTACACCTTC
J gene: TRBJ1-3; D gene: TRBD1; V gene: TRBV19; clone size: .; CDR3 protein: CASDRGRSGNTIYF; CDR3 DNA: TGTGCCAGCGACAGGGGACGCTCTGGAAACACCATATATTTT
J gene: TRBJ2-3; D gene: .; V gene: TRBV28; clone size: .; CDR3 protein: CASSPPLGTGRVMADTQYF; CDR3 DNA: TGTGCCAGCAGTCCGCCGCTTGGCACAGGGCGAGTGATGGCAGATACGCAGTATTTT
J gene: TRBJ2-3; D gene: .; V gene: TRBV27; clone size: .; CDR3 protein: CASRGGHSGDTQYF; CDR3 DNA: TGTGCCAGCAGGGGGGGGCACTCCGGAGATACGCAGTATTTT
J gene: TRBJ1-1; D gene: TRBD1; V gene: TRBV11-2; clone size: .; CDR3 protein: CASSAGTGGGNTEAFF; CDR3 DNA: TGTGCCAGCAGCGCGGGGACAGGGGGAGGGAACACTGAAGCTTTCTTT
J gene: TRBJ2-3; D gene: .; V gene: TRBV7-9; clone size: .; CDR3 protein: CASSFISGTTDTQYF; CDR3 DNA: TGTGCCAGCAGCTTTATTTCAGGGACTACAGATACGCAGTATTTT
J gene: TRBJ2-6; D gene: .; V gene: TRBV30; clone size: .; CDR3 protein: CAWSEWSSGANVLTF; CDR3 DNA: TGTGCCTGGAGTGAGTGGAGCTCTGGGGCCAACGTCCTGACTTTC
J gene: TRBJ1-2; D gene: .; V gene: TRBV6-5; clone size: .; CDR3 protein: CASRSDSNYGYTF; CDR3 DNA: TGTGCCAGCAGAAGCGACAGCAACTATGGCTACACCTTC
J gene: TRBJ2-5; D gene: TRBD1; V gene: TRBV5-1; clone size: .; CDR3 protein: CASSLEPGGMATQYF; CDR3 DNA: TGCGCCAGCAGCTTGGAGCCAGGGGGCATGGCGACCCAGTACTTC
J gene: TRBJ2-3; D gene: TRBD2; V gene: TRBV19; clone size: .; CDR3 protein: CASSSAGGRTDTQYF; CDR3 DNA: TGTGCCAGTAGTTCTGCGGGAGGCCGGACAGATACGCAGTATTTT
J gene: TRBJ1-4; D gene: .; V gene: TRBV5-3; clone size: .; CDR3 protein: CARSLASQGGRGKKLFF; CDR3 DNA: TGTGCCAGAAGCTTGGCGTCCCAGGGCGGGAGAGGGAAAAAACTGTTTTTT